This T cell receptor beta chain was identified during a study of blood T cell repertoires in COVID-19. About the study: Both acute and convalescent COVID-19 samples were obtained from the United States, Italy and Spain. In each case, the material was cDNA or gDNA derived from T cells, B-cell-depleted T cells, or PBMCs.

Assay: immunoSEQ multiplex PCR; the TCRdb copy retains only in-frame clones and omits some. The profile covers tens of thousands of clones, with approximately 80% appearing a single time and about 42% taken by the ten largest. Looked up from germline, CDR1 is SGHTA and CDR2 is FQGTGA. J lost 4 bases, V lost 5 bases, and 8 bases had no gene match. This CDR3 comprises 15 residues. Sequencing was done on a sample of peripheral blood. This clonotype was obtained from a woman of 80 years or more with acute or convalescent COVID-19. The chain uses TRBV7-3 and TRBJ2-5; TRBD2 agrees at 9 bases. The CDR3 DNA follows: TGTGCCAGCAGCCCCCAAGCGGGGGGCACAGAGACCCAGTACTTC. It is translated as CASSPQAGGTETQYF.